This TCR beta chain derives from a study of blood T cell repertoires in COVID-19. On the study more broadly: The United States, Italy and Spain provided the acute and convalescent COVID-19 samples. The analysed material was cDNA or gDNA that came from T cells, B-cell-depleted T cells, or PBMCs.

V shed 3 bases, J shed 4 bases, and the junction held 9 bases outside the gene matches. The CDR3 runs 15 residues. Per germline, CDR1 MDHEN and CDR2 SYDVKM. Original data processing: The assay estimated nucleated cells by amplifying reference gene primers. The data were produced by immunoSEQ multiplex PCR, yet TCRdb's version contains in-frame clones alone and is incomplete. V and J calls plus clone size are reproduced from that table; the DNA served to infer D and trimming. The sample carries under 300,000 clones, 70% to 85% recorded once. The TCR sequence derives from a woman between 35 and 50 years old who had recovered from COVID-19. Input material: peripheral blood. This rearrangement joins TRBV28 to TRBJ2-7; 7 bases are a match to TRBD1. CDR3 amino acids: CASSLALQGVYEQYF. The DNA of the CDR3 is TGTGCCAGCAGTTTGGCCCTGCAGGGGGTATACGAGCAGTACTTC.